Here is one T cell receptor (beta chain) with its context. Its target is not known. These data are taken from a study of monozygotic twins with inflammatory bowel disease. Findings and limits, study-wide: Healthy co-twins, by inverse Simpson, had higher TCRbeta diversity than their siblings with IBD.

Germline V gives CDR1 MNHEY, CDR2 SMNVEV (reference sequence). This CDR3 spans 18 amino acids. It was from whole blood, with no T cell sorting, that total RNA was isolated. Every TCR library consumed around 4,000 ng of total RNA. Using eight separate reactions per sample, the authors generated cDNA. TCRdb re-called the 5' RACE reads; every CDR3 protein appears as one record, without DNA. The listing records over 110,000 distinct CDR3 sequences. The clonotype originates from a human donor with ulcerative colitis or Crohn's disease, or a healthy co-twin of an affected twin (not recorded which). Sequenced material: blood. The chain joins TRBV27 to TRBJ2-1; TCRdb names TRBD2, which stays unverified in the absence of DNA. The chain's CDR3 is CASSKERVGLSNPNEQFF.